Below are 22 T cell receptor beta chains sequenced from a single sample in a study of cytotoxic CD8 clonotypes in ibrutinib-treated CLL. Sequenced by immunoSEQ multiplex PCR; TCRdb stores in-frame clones only, minus some. The profile covers some 120,000 clones, with 55% to 75% appearing a single time and around a third taken by the ten largest. The sample in question was PBMCs, obtained after 24 months of ibrutinib treatment. These receptors were taken from a human donor with chronic lymphocytic leukemia.

About this clone: This sample also contains other DNA sequences that code for the same CDR3. This sequence joins TRBV5-1 and TRBJ2-7; possibly TRBD1 or TRBD2 for D (5 bases each). Trimming removed 4 bases at V and 3 bases at J, with 8 bases between. CDR1 SGHRS and CDR2 YFSETQ come from the germline V gene. This CDR3 has 12 amino acids. The CDR3 here is CASSPGRYEQYF. CDR3 bases: TGCGCCAGCAGCCCGGGGCGCTACGAGCAGTACTTC.

V gene TRBV15 combines with J gene TRBJ2-1, with 10 bases aligning to TRBD2. This CDR3 has 16 residues. Germline trimming cut 5 bases from V and 2 bases from J; bases unmatched to any gene: 6. Germline V lookup: CDR1 LNHNV, CDR2 YYDKDF (reference sequence). CDR3 sequence reads: CATSGRTSGAYNEQFF. The CDR3 coding sequence is TGTGCCACCAGCGGTCGGACTAGCGGAGCCTACAATGAGCAGTTCTTC. Variable domain in full (rest from reference TRBV15 and TRBJ2-1): DAMVIQNPRYQVTQFGKPVTLSCSQTLNHNVMYWYQQKSSQAPKLLFHYYDKDFNNEADTPDNFQSRRPNTSFCFLDIRSPGLGDTAMYLCATSGRTSGAYNEQFFGPGTRLTVL.

This chain joins TRBV9 and TRBJ1-2; 8 bases match TRBD1. This CDR3 region has 13 residues. J gave up 7 bases and V 3 bases, and 5 bases lay outside the gene matches. Germline V gene data show CDR1 as SGDLS and CDR2 as YYNGEE. The DNA for the CDR3 is TGTGCCAGCAGCGGACAGGGGACATTTGGCTACACCTTC. This gives the protein CASSGQGTFGYTF.

The rearrangement joins TRBV30 to TRBJ2-7; D may be TRBD1 (5 bases). Germline lookup yields CDR1 GTSNPN and CDR2 SVGIG (reference sequence). V lost 0 bases to trimming and J lost 3 bases, with 12 bases between them. The CDR3 is 14 amino acids. CDR3 sequence reads: CAWSVRGAVYEQYF. For the CDR3, the DNA is TGTGCCTGGAGTGTAAGGGGCGCGGTCTACGAGCAGTACTTC.

V gene TRBV30 combines with J gene TRBJ2-5; the D call may be TRBD1 or TRBD2 (5 bases each). CDR3 length: 14 amino acids. In germline, CDR1 is GTSNPN, CDR2 SVGIG (reference sequence). Trimming removed 3 bases from V and 9 bases from J, with 20 bases in between. CDR3 sequence: CAWSPGGPTWSQYF. The DNA for the CDR3 is TGTGCCTGGAGCCCTGGGGGACCGACTTGGTCCCAGTACTTC.

The gene calls are TRBV18 and TRBJ2-7; TRBD1 matches 11 bases. The CDR3 has 15 residues. Germline CDR1 is KGHSH and CDR2 is LQKENI. V dropped 6 bases and J dropped 1; count of bases not matched to a gene: 5. CDR3 bases: TGTGCCAGCTCGCAGGGACAGGGGGGATCCTACGAGCAGTACTTC. This encodes CASSQGQGGSYEQYF.

Here the CDR3 reads CASSFPGQTEAFF. In DNA, the CDR3 is TGTGCCAGCAGCTTTCCCGGACAGACTGAAGCTTTCTTT. The chain employs TRBV7-8 and TRBJ1-1; TRBD1 is a possible D gene (6 bases). This CDR3 comprises 13 residues. The V end was cut by 3 bases, the J end by 5 bases, with 10 bases between. Germline CDR1 reads SGHVS; CDR2 reads FQNEAQ.

The chain links TRBV11-3 to TRBJ1-4; no clear D gene. This CDR3 region has 12 residues. Trimming shortened V by 3 bases and J by 13 bases, and 12 bases separated the two germline ends. CDR1 is SGHNT and CDR2 is YENEEA in the germline V gene. Written as DNA, the CDR3 is TGTGCCAGCAGCTTTCCCGGGAAAGGACTGTTTTTT. Amino acid sequence: CASSFPGKGLFF.

The chain combines TRBV6-6 with TRBJ1-4; TRBD1 might be the D (5 bases). V was trimmed by 6 bases and J by 5 bases, leaving 10 bases between them. The CDR3 is made up of 13 amino acids. Per the germline V gene, CDR1 is MNHNY and CDR2 is SVGAGI (reference sequence). The CDR3 protein is CASRQGTNEKLFF. CDR3 in DNA: TGTGCCAGCAGGCAGGGTACAAATGAAAAACTGTTTTTT.

The chain is built from TRBV7-2 and TRBJ2-7, with 8 bases that match TRBD1. With 5 bases clipped from V and 1 base from J, the junction kept 4 bases outside the gene matches. The CDR3 consists of 14 residues. Germline V gene data show CDR1 as SGHTA and CDR2 as FQGNSA. This CDR3 is CASSPDRASYEQYF. CDR3 nucleotide sequence: TGTGCCAGCAGCCCGGACAGGGCATCCTACGAGCAGTACTTC.

This chain connects TRBV19 to TRBJ2-1; 14 nucleotides match TRBD2. The CDR3 runs to 16 residues. Germline assignment: CDR1 LNHDA and CDR2 SQIVND (reference sequence). V was pared by 4 bases and J by 5 bases, with 4 bases of the junction left unmatched. CDR3 sequence (DNA): TGTGCCAGTAGTAGACCGGGACTAGCGGGAGACAATGAGCAGTTCTTC. Translation gives CASSRPGLAGDNEQFF.

This rearrangement joins TRBV9 to TRBJ1-2; 7 bases align to TRBD1. CDR1 SGDLS and CDR2 YYNGEE come from the germline V gene. CDR3 length equals 14 residues. J lost 8 bases, V lost 0 bases, and 7 bases had no gene match. The CDR3 region has the DNA TGTGCCAGCAGCGTAGGACAGGGATCGCGCGGCTACACCTTC. Translation: CASSVGQGSRGYTF.

The chain is built from TRBV5-1 and TRBJ2-7; 7 bases are a match to TRBD2. The CDR3 sequence is 14 residues long. The germline V gene encodes CDR1 SGHRS and CDR2 YFSETQ. The J segment lost 2 bases and the V segment lost 3 bases, leaving 5 bases of the junction unmatched. CDR3 in DNA: TGCGCCAGCAGCTGGGGAGGGGACCCCTACGAGCAGTACTTC. It yields the protein CASSWGGDPYEQYF. Together with reference TRBV5-1 and TRBJ2-7, the CDR3 gives the full variable domain: KAGVTQTPRYLIKTRGQQVTLSCSPISGHRSVSWYQQTPGQGLQFLFEYFSETQRNKGNFPGRFSGRQFSNSRSEMNVSTLELGDSALYLCASSWGGDPYEQYFGPGTRLTVT.

In its sample, this clone was seen a few times. The rearrangement joins TRBV1 to TRBJ2-7; TRBD1 is taken as the D call from the table, unchecked against the DNA. TRBV1 is designated a pseudogene. This CDR3 has 17 amino acids. The DNA of the CDR3 is TGCACCAGCAGCCAAGGGGTACCAGGGGTGACAGGGATCGAGCAGTACTTC. Amino acid sequence: CTSSQGVPGVTGIEQYF.

V and J are TRBV19 and TRBJ2-1; possibly TRBD1 for D (6 bases). V was trimmed by 4 bases and J by 5 bases, leaving 15 bases between them. This CDR3 comprises 15 residues. Germline CDR1 and CDR2: LNHDA and SQIVND (reference sequence). This chain's CDR3 is CASSTAGVIDNEQFF. CDR3 nucleotide sequence: TGTGCCAGTAGTACCGCAGGGGTCATCGACAATGAGCAGTTCTTC.

This clone was observed a handful of times. This chain joins TRBV6-6 and TRBJ2-3; D remains ambiguous. The CDR3 totals 13 residues. CDR1 and CDR2 from the germline V gene are MNHNY and SVGAGI (reference sequence). V was clipped by 6 bases and J by 4 bases, with 11 bases between them. The CDR3: CASRTSNADTQYF. For the CDR3, the DNA is TGTGCCAGCAGGACGTCGAACGCAGATACGCAGTATTTT.

CDR3 amino acids: CASSVQGALYYGYTF. In DNA form, the CDR3 reads TGTGCCAGTAGTGTGCAGGGGGCTCTCTACTATGGCTACACCTTC. V is TRBV19 and J is TRBJ1-2, with TRBD1 matching over 8 bases. There are 15 residues in the CDR3. Germline CDR1 and CDR2: LNHDA and SQIVND (reference sequence). After removal of 5 bases from V and 3 bases from J, the junction contained 8 bases not matched to a gene.

The V call is TRBV6-6, the J call TRBJ1-2; D is unclear. V shed 2 bases and J shed 2 bases, with 9 bases lying between them. In germline, CDR1 is MNHNY, CDR2 SVGAGI (reference sequence). The length of the CDR3 is 14 residues. This chain's CDR3 is CASSYMNGNYGYTF. The DNA of the CDR3 is TGTGCCAGCAGTTACATGAACGGCAACTATGGCTACACCTTC.

This chain connects TRBV25-1 to TRBJ2-2, with 8 bases identical to TRBD1. V lost 4 bases, J lost 5 bases, and 3 bases stayed unmatched. CDR1 MGHDK and CDR2 SYGVNS come from the germline V gene. The CDR3 contains 14 residues. DNA for the CDR3: TGTGCCAGCAGTGGATGGACAGGGACCGGGGAGCTGTTTTTT. Translation gives CASSGWTGTGELFF.

The count of this clone is one. The chain employs TRBV5-1 and TRBJ1-1; D ambiguous. The length of the CDR3 is 17 residues. Trimming pared 0 bases from V and 0 bases from J, leaving 15 bases between. From germline, CDR1 is SGHRS and CDR2 YFSETQ. CDR3 bases: TGCGCCAGCAGCTTGGCGGCTCCGGGCAGAATGAACACTGAAGCTTTCTTT. This encodes CASSLAAPGRMNTEAFF.

The chain employs TRBV5-6 and TRBJ1-6; 9 bases line up with TRBD1. The trim removed 2 bases at V and 13 bases at J, leaving 7 bases unmatched. The CDR3 covers 14 residues. Germline V CDR1 and CDR2: SGHDT, YYEEEE. CDR3 coding DNA: TGTGCCAGCAGCTTTCACAGGGGGCCGAATCCCCTCCACTTT. It translates to CASSFHRGPNPLHF.

This clone was counted between two and nine times. The chain uses TRBV30 and TRBJ1-5; D is possibly TRBD1 (5 bases). V was clipped by 2 bases and J by 4 bases, with 12 bases between them. Germline-derived CDR1 and CDR2 are GTSNPN and SVGIG (reference sequence). This CDR3 spans 14 amino acids. The CDR3 reads CAWSPQGGNQPQHF. The CDR3 nucleotides are TGTGCCTGGAGTCCCCAGGGAGGGAATCAGCCCCAGCATTTT. Combining the CDR3 with reference TRBV30 and TRBJ1-5 gives the whole variable domain SQTIHQWPATLVQPVGSPLSLECTVEGTSNPNLYWYRQAAGRGLQLLFYSVGIGQISSEVPQNLSASRPQDRQFILSSKKLLLSDSGFYLCAWSPQGGNQPQHFGDGTRLSIL.